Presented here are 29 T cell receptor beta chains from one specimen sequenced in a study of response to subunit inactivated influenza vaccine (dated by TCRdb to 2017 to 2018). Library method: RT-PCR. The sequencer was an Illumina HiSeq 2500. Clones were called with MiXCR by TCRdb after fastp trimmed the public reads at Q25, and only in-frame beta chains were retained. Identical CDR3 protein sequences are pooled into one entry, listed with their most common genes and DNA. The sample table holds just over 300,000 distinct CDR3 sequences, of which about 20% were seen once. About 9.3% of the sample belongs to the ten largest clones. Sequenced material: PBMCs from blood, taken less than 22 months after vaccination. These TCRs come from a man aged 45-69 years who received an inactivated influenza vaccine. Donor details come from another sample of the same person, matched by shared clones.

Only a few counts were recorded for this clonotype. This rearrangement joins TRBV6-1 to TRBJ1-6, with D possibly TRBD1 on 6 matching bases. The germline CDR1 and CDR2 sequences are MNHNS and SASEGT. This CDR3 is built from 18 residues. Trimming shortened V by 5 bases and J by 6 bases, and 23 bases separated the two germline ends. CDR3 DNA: TGTGCCAGCAGTCTATTAAGAGGGTTCAGGGGACTTAATTCACCCCTCCACTTT. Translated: CASSLLRGFRGLNSPLHF.

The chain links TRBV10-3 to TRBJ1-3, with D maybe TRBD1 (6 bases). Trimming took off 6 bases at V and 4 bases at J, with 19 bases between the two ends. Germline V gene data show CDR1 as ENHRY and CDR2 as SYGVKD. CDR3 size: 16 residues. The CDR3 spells CAISRNRDTRGNTIYF. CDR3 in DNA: TGTGCCATCAGCCGAAACCGGGACACAAGAGGAAACACCATATATTTT.

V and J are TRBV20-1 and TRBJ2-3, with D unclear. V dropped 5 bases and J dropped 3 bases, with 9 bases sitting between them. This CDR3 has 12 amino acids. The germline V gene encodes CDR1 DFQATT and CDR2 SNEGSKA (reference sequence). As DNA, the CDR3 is TGCAGTGCTGTCGTGGGGACAGATACGCAGTATTTT. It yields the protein CSAVVGTDTQYF.

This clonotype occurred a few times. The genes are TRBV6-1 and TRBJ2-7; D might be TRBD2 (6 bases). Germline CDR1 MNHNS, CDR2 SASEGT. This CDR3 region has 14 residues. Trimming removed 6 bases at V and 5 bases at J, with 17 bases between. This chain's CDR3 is CASRIAASLHEQYF. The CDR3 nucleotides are TGTGCCAGCAGAATAGCGGCTTCTCTTCACGAGCAGTACTTC.

Written as DNA, the CDR3 is TGTGCCAGCAGTTACTCGATAGACCGGGACCCTCGTTCACCCCTCCACTTT. Its protein is CASSYSIDRDPRSPLHF. This rearrangement joins TRBV6-5 to TRBJ1-6, with D possibly being TRBD1 (5 bases). Germline-derived CDR1 and CDR2 are MNHEY and SVGAGI. V gave up 0 bases and J gave up 9 bases, with 18 bases separating them. This CDR3 has 17 residues.

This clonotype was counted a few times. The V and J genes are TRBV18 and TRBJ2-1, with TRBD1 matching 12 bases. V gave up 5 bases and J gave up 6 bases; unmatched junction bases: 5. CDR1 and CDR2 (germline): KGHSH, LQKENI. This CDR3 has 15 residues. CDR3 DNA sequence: TGTGCCAGCTCAACCGGGACAGGGGGCCTCAATGAGCAGTTCTTC. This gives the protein CASSTGTGGLNEQFF.

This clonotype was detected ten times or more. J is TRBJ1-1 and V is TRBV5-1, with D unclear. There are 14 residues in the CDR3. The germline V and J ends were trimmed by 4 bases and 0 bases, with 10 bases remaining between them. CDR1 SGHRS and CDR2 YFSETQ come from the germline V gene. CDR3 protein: CASSPHRMNTEAFF. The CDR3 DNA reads TGCGCCAGCAGCCCCCACCGCATGAACACTGAAGCTTTCTTT.

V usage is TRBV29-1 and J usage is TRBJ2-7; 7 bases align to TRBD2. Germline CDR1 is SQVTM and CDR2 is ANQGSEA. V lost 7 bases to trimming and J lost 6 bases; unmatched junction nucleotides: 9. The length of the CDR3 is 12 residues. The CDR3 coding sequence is TGCAGCGCACGGCTAGGGGAGGGCGAGCAGTACTTC. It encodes CSARLGEGEQYF.

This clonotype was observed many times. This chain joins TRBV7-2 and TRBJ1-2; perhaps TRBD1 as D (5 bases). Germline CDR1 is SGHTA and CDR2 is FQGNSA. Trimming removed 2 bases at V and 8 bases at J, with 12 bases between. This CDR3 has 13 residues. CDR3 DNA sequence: TGTGCCAGCAGCTTAACCCAGGGTTACGGCTACACCTTC. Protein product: CASSLTQGYGYTF.

The CDR3: CASSLVRTTGAKNIQYF. CDR3 DNA sequence: TGTGCCAGCAGTTTAGTCCGGACTACTGGAGCCAAAAACATTCAGTACTTC. This chain links TRBV12-3 or TRBV12-4 with TRBJ2-4, with D possibly matching TRBD2 (6 bases). The V gene lost 1 base and the J gene lost 0 bases, with 13 bases spanning the gap. The CDR3 consists of 17 residues.

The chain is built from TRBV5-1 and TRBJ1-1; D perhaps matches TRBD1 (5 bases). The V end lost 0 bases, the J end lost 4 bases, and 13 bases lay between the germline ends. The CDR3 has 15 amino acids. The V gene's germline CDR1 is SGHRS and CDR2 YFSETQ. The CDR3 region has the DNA TGCGCCAGCAGCTTGGCTTGGGCGCAGGGCACTGAAGCTTTCTTT. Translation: CASSLAWAQGTEAFF.

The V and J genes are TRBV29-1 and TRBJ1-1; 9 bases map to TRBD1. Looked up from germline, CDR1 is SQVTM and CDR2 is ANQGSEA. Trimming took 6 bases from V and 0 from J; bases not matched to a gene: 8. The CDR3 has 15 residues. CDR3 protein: CSVSRDRELNTEAFF. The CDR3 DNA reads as TGCAGCGTCTCTCGGGACAGGGAATTGAACACTGAAGCTTTCTTT.

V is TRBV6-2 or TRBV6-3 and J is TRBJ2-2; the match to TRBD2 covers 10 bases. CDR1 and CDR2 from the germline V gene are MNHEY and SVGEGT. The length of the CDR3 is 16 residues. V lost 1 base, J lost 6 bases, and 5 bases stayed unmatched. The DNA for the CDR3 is TGTGCCAGCAGTTACTGGGGACTAGCGAGGCCCGGGGAGCTGTTTTTT. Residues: CASSYWGLARPGELFF.

CDR3 sequence: CASSSRQGVSSYNEQFF. The CDR3 coding sequence is TGTGCCAGCAGCTCCAGACAGGGGGTTAGCTCCTACAATGAGCAGTTCTTC. The gene calls are TRBV13 and TRBJ2-1; 9 positions agree with TRBD1. The trim removed 4 bases at V and 0 bases at J, leaving 7 bases unmatched. The germline CDR1 and CDR2 sequences are PRHDT and FYEKMQ (reference sequence). The CDR3 extends over 17 amino acids. Full variable domain (rest looked up from reference TRBV13 and TRBJ2-1): AAGVIQSPRHLIKEKRETATLKCYPIPRHDTVYWYQQGPGQDPQFLISFYEKMQSDKGSIPDRFSAQQFSDYHSELNMSSLELGDSALYFCASSSRQGVSSYNEQFFGPGTRLTVL.

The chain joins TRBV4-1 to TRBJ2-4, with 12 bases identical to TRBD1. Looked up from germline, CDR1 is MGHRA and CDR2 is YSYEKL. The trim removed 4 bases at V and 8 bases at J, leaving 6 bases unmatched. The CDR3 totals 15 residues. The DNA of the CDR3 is TGCGCCAGCAGCCCTCCGGGACAGGGGGCGGACATTCAGTACTTC. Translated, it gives CASSPPGQGADIQYF.

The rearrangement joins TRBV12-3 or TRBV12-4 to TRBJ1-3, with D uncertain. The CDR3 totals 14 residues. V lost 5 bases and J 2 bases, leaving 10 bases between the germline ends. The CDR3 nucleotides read TGTGCCAGCAGTGATCAGACAACTGGAAACACCATATATTTT. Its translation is CASSDQTTGNTIYF.

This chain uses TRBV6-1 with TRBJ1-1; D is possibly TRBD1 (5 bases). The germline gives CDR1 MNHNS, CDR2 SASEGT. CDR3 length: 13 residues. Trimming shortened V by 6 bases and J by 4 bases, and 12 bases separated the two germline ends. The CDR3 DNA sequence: TGTGCCAGCAGACGACAGACAGCCACTGAAGCTTTCTTT. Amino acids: CASRRQTATEAFF.

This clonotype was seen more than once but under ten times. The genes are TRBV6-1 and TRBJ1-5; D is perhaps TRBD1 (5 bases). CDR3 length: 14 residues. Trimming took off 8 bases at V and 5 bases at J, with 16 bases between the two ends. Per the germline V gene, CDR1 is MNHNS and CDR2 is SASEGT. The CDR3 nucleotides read TGTGCCAGCGCGTTAGGGGTTTTCGATCAGCCCCAGCATTTT. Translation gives CASALGVFDQPQHF.

The chain's CDR3 is CASSSIAGMGYF. CDR3 DNA: TGTGCCAGCAGCTCGATAGCGGGAATGGGGTACTTC. This chain joins TRBV7-8 and TRBJ2-7, with 8 positions matching TRBD2. With V trimmed by 4 bases and J by 12 bases, 8 bases remained unmatched. The CDR3 has 12 amino acids. The germline gives CDR1 SGHVS, CDR2 FQNEAQ.

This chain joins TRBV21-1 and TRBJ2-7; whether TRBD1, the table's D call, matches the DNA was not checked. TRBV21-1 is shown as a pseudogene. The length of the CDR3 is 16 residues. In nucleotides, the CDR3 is TGTGCCAGCAGCAAAGGGTGGGGCAGGCCTTCCTACGAGCAGTACTTC. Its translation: CASSKGWGRPSYEQYF.

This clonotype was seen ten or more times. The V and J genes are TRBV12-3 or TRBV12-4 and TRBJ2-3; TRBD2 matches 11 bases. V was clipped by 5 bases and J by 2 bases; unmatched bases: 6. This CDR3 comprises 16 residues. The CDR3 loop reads CASSPASGGNTDTQYF. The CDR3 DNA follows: TGTGCCAGCAGTCCAGCTAGCGGGGGGAACACAGATACGCAGTATTTT.

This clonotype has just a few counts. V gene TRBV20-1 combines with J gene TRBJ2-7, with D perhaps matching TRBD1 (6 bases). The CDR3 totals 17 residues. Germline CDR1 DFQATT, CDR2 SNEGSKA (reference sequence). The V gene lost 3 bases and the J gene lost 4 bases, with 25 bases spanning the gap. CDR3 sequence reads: CSASTQGRPGVWYEQYF. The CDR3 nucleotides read TGCAGTGCTAGCACACAGGGTAGGCCCGGGGTTTGGTACGAGCAGTACTTC.

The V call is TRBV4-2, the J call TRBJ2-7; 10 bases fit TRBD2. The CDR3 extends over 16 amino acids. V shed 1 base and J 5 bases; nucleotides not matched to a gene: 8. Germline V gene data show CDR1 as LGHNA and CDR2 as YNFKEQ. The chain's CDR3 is CASSQARPSGSNEQYF. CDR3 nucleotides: TGTGCCAGCAGCCAAGCAAGGCCTAGCGGGAGTAACGAGCAGTACTTC.

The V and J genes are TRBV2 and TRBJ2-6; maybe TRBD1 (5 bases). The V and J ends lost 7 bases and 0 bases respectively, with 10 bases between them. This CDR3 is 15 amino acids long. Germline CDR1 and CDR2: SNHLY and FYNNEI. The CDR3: CASKTGHSGANVLTF. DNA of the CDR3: TGTGCCAGCAAAACAGGCCACTCTGGGGCCAACGTCCTGACTTTC.

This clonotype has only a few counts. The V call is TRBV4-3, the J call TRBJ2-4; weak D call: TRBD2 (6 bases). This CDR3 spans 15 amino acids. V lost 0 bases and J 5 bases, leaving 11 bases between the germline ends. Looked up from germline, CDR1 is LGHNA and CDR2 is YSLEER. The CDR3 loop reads CASSQDGGSQNIQYF. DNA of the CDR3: TGCGCCAGCAGCCAAGATGGGGGGTCACAAAACATTCAGTACTTC.

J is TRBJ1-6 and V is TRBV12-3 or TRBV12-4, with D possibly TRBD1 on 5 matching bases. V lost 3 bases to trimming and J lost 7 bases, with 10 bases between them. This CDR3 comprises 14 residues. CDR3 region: CASSFQGVNSPLHF. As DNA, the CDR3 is TGTGCCAGCAGTTTCCAAGGGGTGAATTCACCCCTCCACTTT.

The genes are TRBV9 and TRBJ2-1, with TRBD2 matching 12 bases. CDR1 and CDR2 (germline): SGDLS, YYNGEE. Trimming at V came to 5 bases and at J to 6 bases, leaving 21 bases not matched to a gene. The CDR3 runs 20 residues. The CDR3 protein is CASRAYTGTSGLPGGNEQFF. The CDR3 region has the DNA TGTGCCAGCAGGGCTTACACCGGGACTAGCGGGCTCCCCGGCGGCAATGAGCAGTTCTTC.

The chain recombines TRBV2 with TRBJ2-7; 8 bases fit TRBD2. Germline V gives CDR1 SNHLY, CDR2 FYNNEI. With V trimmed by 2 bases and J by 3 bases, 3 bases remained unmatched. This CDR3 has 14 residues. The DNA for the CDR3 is TGTGCCAGCAGTGAATTAGCGGGATACTACGAGCAGTACTTC. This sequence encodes CASSELAGYYEQYF.

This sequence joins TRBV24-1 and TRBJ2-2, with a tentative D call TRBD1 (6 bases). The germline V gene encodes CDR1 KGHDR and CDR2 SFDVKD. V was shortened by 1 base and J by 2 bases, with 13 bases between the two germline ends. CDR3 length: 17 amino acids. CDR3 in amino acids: CATSDFGTGINTGELFF. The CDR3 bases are TGTGCCACCAGTGATTTTGGTACAGGGATTAACACCGGGGAGCTGTTTTTT.